The 21 T cell receptor beta chains presented below share a single source sample, sequenced in a study of human T cells and chemical hapten exposure. The time point: pre-sensitization, week 0. Treatment reported: therapeutic diphenylcyclopropenone sensitization with weekly scalp DPC. Via MiXCR, TCRdb re-called the RACE reads, giving one row per CDR3 protein. Of about 60,000 distinct CDR3 sequences in the sample, about 11% are singletons; the top ten hold roughly 4%. Sequencing was performed on whole blood, taken in connection with sensitization to the hapten diphenylcyclopropenone (DPC). The receptors shown here come from a woman between 40 and 55 years old with alopecia areata. Some clones in this sample may be carry-over from other donors' samples.

Regarding this clonotype: This sequence may be a read error, since a much larger clone differs from it by one base. CDR3 coding DNA: TGTGCCAGCAGCGGGACCGGGACAGCGACCCGGGAGCTGTTTTTT. This codes for CASSGTGTATRELFF. The gene calls are TRBV11-3 and TRBJ2-2; TRBD1 agrees at 7 bases. The germline V gene has CDR1 SGHNT and CDR2 YENEEA. With V trimmed by 5 bases and J by 9 bases, 12 bases remained unmatched. The CDR3 is 15 amino acids.

This clonotype appeared many times. The chain couples TRBV29-1 to TRBJ2-6; no firm D call. There are 13 residues in the CDR3. Trimming took 3 bases from V and 4 from J, leaving 7 bases between them. Germline V gene lookup returns CDR1 SQVTM and CDR2 ANQGSEA. CDR3 amino acids: CSVEVGGANVLTF. Here the CDR3 DNA reads TGCAGCGTTGAGGTTGGAGGGGCCAACGTCCTGACTTTC.

For the CDR3, the DNA is TGTGCCAGCAGCTTAGGGGGGGCGAGAGTAGAGACCCAGTACTTC. The encoded protein is CASSLGGARVETQYF. The chain is built from TRBV11-2 and TRBJ2-5, with D possibly called TRBD1 or TRBD2 (6 bases each). CDR1 and CDR2 (germline): SGHAT, FQNNGV. The CDR3 has 15 amino acids. V shed 1 base and J shed 4 bases, with 13 bases lying between them.

The chain combines TRBV23-1 with TRBJ2-7; no firm D call. TRBV23-1 is flagged as an ORF with uncertain function. CDR3 length: 15 amino acids. V lost 0 bases, J lost 3 bases, and 12 bases lay in between. CDR3: CASSQSGQSLYEQYF. The CDR3 DNA reads TGCGCCAGCAGTCAATCCGGCCAGTCTCTCTACGAGCAGTACTTC.

Many counts were recorded for this clonotype. The rearrangement uses TRBV29-1 and TRBJ2-7; 8 positions match TRBD2. The CDR3 spans 11 residues. Trimming removed 6 bases from V and 3 bases from J; junction bases left unmatched: 1. Germline values: CDR1 SQVTM, CDR2 ANQGSEA. This CDR3 is CSVTSGYEQYF. The CDR3 nucleotides read TGCAGCGTAACTAGCGGCTACGAGCAGTACTTC.

Many counts were recorded for this clonotype. The gene calls are TRBV7-2 and TRBJ2-5; no reliable D call. Germline V gives CDR1 SGHTA, CDR2 FQGNSA. Trimming pared 1 base from V and 4 bases from J, leaving 10 bases between. The CDR3 totals 14 residues. CDR3 nucleotide sequence: TGTGCCAGCAGCTTAGGTAGTAGGGCAGAGACCCAGTACTTC. Amino acids: CASSLGSRAETQYF.

CDR3 sequence reads: CSVGTGGVSYEQYF. CDR3 coding DNA: TGCAGCGTCGGGACAGGAGGGGTATCCTACGAGCAGTACTTC. This chain connects TRBV29-1 to TRBJ2-7; 8 nucleotides align to TRBD1. Germline V gene lookup returns CDR1 SQVTM and CDR2 ANQGSEA. J lost 1 base, V lost 6 bases, and 8 bases had no gene match. The length of the CDR3 is 14 residues.

This clonotype was observed many times. The chain uses TRBV5-4 and TRBJ2-5, with TRBD2 matching over 16 bases. The junction had 14 bases not matched to a gene; V was cut back by 4 bases and J by 5 bases. CDR3 length equals 19 residues. Germline loops: CDR1 SGHNT, CDR2 YYREEE (reference sequence). In nucleotides, the CDR3 is TGTGCCAGCAGCCCGGGGACTAGCGGGAGGGCCATGCAGAAGGAGACCCAGTACTTC. Its protein is CASSPGTSGRAMQKETQYF.

The sample holds many counts of this clonotype. This rearrangement joins TRBV7-6 to TRBJ1-2; no clear D. Germline CDR1 reads SGHVS; CDR2 reads FNYEAQ. The CDR3 runs 14 residues. V was pared by 0 bases and J by 4 bases, with 9 bases between. DNA of the CDR3: TGTGCCAGCAGCTTAGCCGAGGGCTTCTATGGCTACACCTTC. Translated: CASSLAEGFYGYTF.

V is TRBV7-8 and J is TRBJ2-1; unclear D gene. CDR3 size: 14 residues. The V end was cut by 7 bases, the J end by 7 bases, with 17 bases between. From germline, CDR1 is SGHVS and CDR2 FQNEAQ. CDR3 DNA sequence: TGTGCCAGCACTTTCTTTGTCCCGGAGAATGAGCAGTTCTTC. It is translated as CASTFFVPENEQFF.

This clonotype has just a few counts. V usage is TRBV28 and J usage is TRBJ1-2; a possible D gene is TRBD1 (5 bases). With 7 bases removed from V and 3 bases from J, the gap between germline ends came to 15 bases. CDR1 MDHEN and CDR2 SYDVKM come from the germline V gene. The CDR3 contains 14 residues. CDR3 residues: CASTTGDRYYGYTF. DNA of the CDR3: TGTGCCAGCACTACGGGGGACCGCTACTATGGCTACACCTTC.

This clonotype was picked up a small number of times. The chain has TRBV19 and TRBJ1-3; 9 bases fit TRBD1. CDR3 length: 17 amino acids. Losses at the gene ends were 3 bases for V and 0 bases for J; bases not matched to a gene: 6. Germline CDR1 LNHDA, CDR2 SQIVND (reference sequence). DNA of the CDR3: TGTGCCAGTAGTATCTCAGGGACAGGGATCTCTGGAAACACCATATATTTT. Amino acids: CASSISGTGISGNTIYF.

V usage is TRBV30 and J usage is TRBJ2-7; unclear D gene. Per the germline V gene, CDR1 is GTSNPN and CDR2 is SVGIG (reference sequence). The CDR3 is 12 residues long. Trimming pared 1 base from V and 5 bases from J, leaving 9 bases between. The CDR3 reads CAWSAAANEQYF. The CDR3 DNA follows: TGTGCCTGGAGTGCTGCAGCCAACGAGCAGTACTTC.

This clonotype was found a few times. The chain carries TRBV18 and TRBJ1-5, with 9 positions matching TRBD1. CDR1 KGHSH and CDR2 LQKENI come from the germline V gene. J gave up 4 bases and V 5 bases, and 9 bases lay outside the gene matches. This CDR3 has 16 amino acids. CDR3 in amino acids: CASSSTDRGGNQPQHF. CDR3 in DNA: TGTGCCAGCTCATCAACGGACAGGGGTGGTAATCAGCCCCAGCATTTT.

At least ten counts were recorded for this clonotype. The chain links TRBV9 to TRBJ2-7; tentatively, D is TRBD1 (6 bases). The CDR3 is 15 amino acids. Trimming pared 0 bases from V and 3 bases from J, leaving 13 bases between. Germline V gene sequence: CDR1 SGDLS, CDR2 YYNGEE. CDR3 region: CASSVGAQGNYEQYF. CDR3 bases: TGTGCCAGCAGCGTAGGCGCACAGGGAAACTACGAGCAGTACTTC.

This clonotype was counted a few times. The J gene is TRBJ1-5, the V gene TRBV4-3; possible D gene TRBD1, 6 bases. CDR3 length: 15 amino acids. Looked up from germline, CDR1 is LGHNA and CDR2 is YSLEER. The ends were cut back, 0 bases at V and 6 bases at J, with 12 bases in the middle. CDR3 region: CASSQESVGAQPQHF. The CDR3 DNA sequence: TGCGCCAGCAGCCAAGAGTCGGTGGGGGCTCAGCCCCAGCATTTT.

The chain combines TRBV10-1 with TRBJ2-3; D is ambiguous. There are 14 residues in the CDR3. Trimming left V 2 bases short and J 6 bases short, with 12 bases between. CDR1 is WNHNN, CDR2 SYGVQD, per germline (reference sequence). CDR3 residues: CASSERSVQDTQYF. The DNA for the CDR3 is TGCGCCAGCAGTGAGAGGTCAGTCCAGGATACGCAGTATTTT.

This clonotype was detected only a few times. The J gene is TRBJ2-7, the V gene TRBV7-6, with TRBD1 matching over 8 bases. The CDR3 loop spans 13 amino acids. V shed 4 bases, J shed 5 bases, and the junction held 4 bases outside the gene matches. Germline CDR1 and CDR2: SGHVS and FNYEAQ. The CDR3 nucleotides read TGTGCCAGCAGCTCCGACAGGGGCGACGAGCAGTACTTC. It translates to CASSSDRGDEQYF.

This clonotype appeared many times. The V call is TRBV27, the J call TRBJ2-7, with unresolved D. Trimming removed 6 bases at V and 1 base at J, with 19 bases between. The CDR3 length is 16 residues. Germline CDR1 and CDR2: MNHEY and SMNVEV (reference sequence). The CDR3 region is CASSPSRLTASYEQYF. The CDR3 DNA reads TGTGCCAGCAGCCCTTCGAGACTGACCGCATCCTACGAGCAGTACTTC.

The sample holds many counts of this clonotype. This rearrangement joins TRBV24-1 to TRBJ2-7, with a possible D match to TRBD1 (5 bases). The V and J ends lost 5 bases and 0 bases respectively, with 10 bases between them. The CDR3 contains 14 residues. The germline gives CDR1 KGHDR, CDR2 SFDVKD. The CDR3 DNA reads as TGTGCCACCAGTGGAGGACAAGGCTCCTACGAGCAGTACTTC. It specifies CATSGGQGSYEQYF.

Many counts were recorded for this clonotype. This chain connects TRBV7-2 to TRBJ1-2; D is perhaps TRBD1 (5 bases). Germline CDR1 SGHTA, CDR2 FQGNSA. This CDR3 is 13 amino acids long. Trimming took 6 bases from V and 6 from J, leaving 14 bases between them. Here the CDR3 DNA reads TGTGCCAGCAGTCGCGACAGCATAGATGGCTACACCTTC. Its protein product is CASSRDSIDGYTF.